This T cell receptor beta chain was recovered during a study of blood T cell repertoires in COVID-19. The protocol was immunoSEQ multiplex PCR, while the TCRdb copy is restricted to in-frame clones and leaves out a portion. This sample has 350,000 to 450,000 clones; around 87% occur once, and the top ten carry about 2.3%. The clonotype was recovered from a woman in her fifties or sixties with COVID-19, enrolled during active disease. The material sequenced was peripheral blood.

The CDR3 nucleotides read TGTGCCAGTACTCTGGGACTTAATGAAAAACTGTTTTTT. As protein: CASTLGLNEKLFF. This rearrangement joins TRBV19 to TRBJ1-4; possible D gene TRBD1, 5 bases. Germline V gene data show CDR1 as LNHDA and CDR2 as SQIVND (reference sequence). V was cut by 7 bases and J by 4 bases, with 10 bases left in between. The length of the CDR3 is 13 residues.